This TCR beta chain was sequenced during a study of cytomegalovirus exposure and HLA in healthy donors. Researchers ran the PCR with 60 Vbeta and 13 Jbeta primers. The protocol was immunoSEQ multiplex PCR, while the TCRdb copy is restricted to in-frame clones and leaves out a portion. The profile shows about 190,000 clones, around 83% of them singletons. The CDR3 sequence is 13 residues long. The ends were cut back, 3 bases at V and 5 bases at J, with 7 bases in the middle. CDR1 is SGHAT and CDR2 is FQNNGV in the germline V gene. The clonotype comes from a man aged 50 to 59 in good health and CMV-seronegative. Input material: PBMCs. The V and J genes are TRBV11-2 and TRBJ2-2; weak D call: TRBD2 (5 bases). CDR3 in amino acids: CASSFTGTGELFF. As DNA, the CDR3 is TGTGCCAGCAGCTTCACGGGAACCGGGGAGCTGTTTTTT.